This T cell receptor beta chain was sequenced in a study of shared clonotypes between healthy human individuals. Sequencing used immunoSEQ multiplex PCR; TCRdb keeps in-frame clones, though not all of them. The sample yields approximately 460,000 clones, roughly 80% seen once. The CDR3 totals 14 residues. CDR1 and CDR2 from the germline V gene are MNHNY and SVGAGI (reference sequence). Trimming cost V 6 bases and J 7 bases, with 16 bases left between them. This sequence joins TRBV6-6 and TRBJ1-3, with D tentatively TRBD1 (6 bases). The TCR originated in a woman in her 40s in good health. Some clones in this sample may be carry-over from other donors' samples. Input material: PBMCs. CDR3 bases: TGTGCCAGCAGGGAAACCCTGCAGGGGAACACCATATATTTT. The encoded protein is CASRETLQGNTIYF.